The 13 T cell receptor beta chains below come from one sample, sequenced in a study of cytomegalovirus exposure and HLA in healthy donors. Primers: 60 Vbeta forward and 13 Jbeta reverse. Profiling relied on immunoSEQ multiplex PCR, and the TCRdb table lists in-frame clones only, not all of them. This sample carries 150,000 to 200,000 clones, approximately 90% of them seen once, and the ten largest clones take more than 1%. The sample was PBMCs. These TCRs come from a boy between 2 and 15 years old in good health and CMV-seronegative.

This clone was picked up a small number of times. J is TRBJ2-7 and V is TRBV7-9, with 12 bases fitting TRBD2. V was pared by 4 bases and J by 0 bases, with 4 bases of the junction left unmatched. Per the germline V gene, CDR1 is SEHNR and CDR2 is FQNEAQ (reference sequence). CDR3 length equals 16 residues. CDR3 DNA sequence: TGTGCCAGCAGCTGGGGACTAGCGGGCTCCTCCTACGAGCAGTACTTC. This gives the protein CASSWGLAGSSYEQYF. Looking up the rest from reference TRBV7-9 and TRBJ2-7 gives the full variable domain: DTGVSQNPRHKITKRGQNVTFRCDPISEHNRLYWYRQTLGQGPEFLTYFQNEAQLEKSRLLSDRFSAERPKGSFSTLEIQRTEQGDSAMYLCASSWGLAGSSYEQYFGPGTRLTVT.

The V call is TRBV18, the J call TRBJ2-7, with TRBD2 matching over 7 bases. V lost 3 bases, J lost 2 bases, and 7 bases stayed unmatched. CDR3 length: 15 amino acids. Germline CDR1 is KGHSH and CDR2 is LQKENI. The CDR3 region has the DNA TGTGCCAGCTCACCGGGGCGGGAGTTTGCCTACGAGCAGTACTTC. It translates to CASSPGREFAYEQYF.

The chain carries TRBV28 and TRBJ1-5, with D hard to call. CDR3 length equals 15 residues. CDR1 is MDHEN, CDR2 SYDVKM, per germline. V dropped 2 bases and J dropped 3 bases, with 11 bases sitting between them. In nucleotides, the CDR3 is TGTGCCAGCAGTTTACTTGAGGATTTCAATCAGCCCCAGCATTTT. This encodes CASSLLEDFNQPQHF. Complete variable domain (other parts from reference TRBV28 and TRBJ1-5): DVKVTQSSRYLVKRTGEKVFLECVQDMDHENMFWYRQDPGLGLRLIYFSYDVKMKEKGDIPEGYSVSREKKERFSLILESASTNQTSMYLCASSLLEDFNQPQHFGDGTRLSIL.

The chain recombines TRBV27 with TRBJ2-1, with D possibly TRBD2 on 5 matching bases. V was pared by 7 bases and J by 12 bases, with 13 bases between. Germline loops: CDR1 MNHEY, CDR2 SMNVEV (reference sequence). This CDR3 region has 11 residues. The CDR3 spells CASNSREGQFF. CDR3 in DNA: TGTGCCAGCAACTCGAGAGAGGGGCAGTTCTTC.

CDR3 bases: TGTGCCAGCAGAACTAGCGGGAGCTCCTACGAGCAGTACTTC. Its translation: CASRTSGSSYEQYF. This chain uses TRBV6-5 with TRBJ2-7, with 11 bases that match TRBD2. The V and J ends lost 6 bases and 0 bases, in that order; junction bases with no gene match: 1. The CDR3 contains 14 residues. CDR1 MNHEY and CDR2 SVGAGI come from the germline V gene.

The V call is TRBV6-6, the J call TRBJ2-2, with TRBD2 as a possible D gene (6 bases). This CDR3 has 14 amino acids. Looked up from germline, CDR1 is MNHNY and CDR2 is SVGAGI (reference sequence). V shed 7 bases and J shed 1 base, with 10 bases lying between them. CDR3 DNA: TGTGCCAGCAACGAAGCGGGGAACACCGGGGAGCTGTTTTTT. It translates to CASNEAGNTGELFF.

The chain has TRBV5-5 and TRBJ2-7, with D unclear. CDR3 length: 14 residues. The germline CDR1 and CDR2 sequences are SGHKS and YYEKEE (reference sequence). V lost 1 base and J 6 bases, leaving 14 bases between the germline ends. The CDR3 DNA follows: TGTGCCAGCAGCTTGCTCTTGTCTGGCCCCGAGCAGTACTTC. It encodes CASSLLLSGPEQYF.

Of note for this clone: The junction differs from germline at one of its ends, possibly a read error. The rearrangement uses TRBV7-9 and TRBJ2-7; 12 bases agree with TRBD1. Germline CDR1 SEHNR, CDR2 FQNEAQ (reference sequence). The CDR3 loop spans 14 amino acids. The CDR3 sequence is CSSSPGTGGLEQYF. CDR3 sequence (DNA): TGTTCCAGCAGCCCCGGGACAGGGGGCTTGGAGCAGTACTTC. The variable domain in full, completed from reference TRBV7-9 and TRBJ2-7, reads DTGVSQNPRHKITKRGQNVTFRCDPISEHNRLYWYRQTLGQGPEFLTYFQNEAQLEKSRLLSDRFSAERPKGSFSTLEIQRTEQGDSAMYLCSSSPGTGGLEQYFGPGTRLTVT.

This sequence joins TRBV19 and TRBJ2-7, with a tentative D call TRBD2 (5 bases). Trimming cost V 3 bases and J 1 base, with 10 bases left between them. Germline CDR1 LNHDA, CDR2 SQIVND (reference sequence). The CDR3 length is 14 residues. The CDR3 loop reads CASSMVRRSYEQYF. The CDR3 coding sequence is TGTGCCAGTAGTATGGTCAGGAGGTCCTACGAGCAGTACTTC. Combining the CDR3 with reference TRBV19 and TRBJ2-7 gives the whole variable domain DGGITQSPKYLFRKEGQNVTLSCEQNLNHDAMYWYRQDPGQGLRLIYYSQIVNDFQKGDIAEGYSVSREKKESFPLTVTSAQKNPTAFYLCASSMVRRSYEQYFGPGTRLTVT.

The V gene is TRBV5-1, the J gene TRBJ2-5; D perhaps matches TRBD1 (5 bases). The better agreement between TRBJ2-7 and the DNA end casts doubt on the J call. This CDR3 has 15 residues. Germline V gives CDR1 SGHRS, CDR2 YFSETQ. CDR3 in amino acids: CASSMGRAFAYEQYF. DNA for the CDR3: TGCGCCAGCAGCATGGGCAGGGCCTTCGCCTACGAGCAGTACTTC.

This rearrangement joins TRBV28 to TRBJ2-7, with a possible D match to TRBD1 (6 bases). CDR1 and CDR2 from the germline V gene are MDHEN and SYDVKM. Trimming took off 3 bases at V and 6 bases at J, with 12 bases between the two ends. This CDR3 region has 13 residues. Here the CDR3 reads CASSLVEGGEQYF. The CDR3 region has the DNA TGTGCCAGCAGTTTGGTTGAAGGGGGCGAGCAGTACTTC.

The chain uses TRBV6-1 and TRBJ1-1, with 7 bases that match TRBD1. The ends lost 4 bases at V and 11 bases at J; junction bases unmatched: 10. This CDR3 region has 13 residues. Germline V gives CDR1 MNHNS, CDR2 SASEGT. The CDR3 reads CASSVTLDREAFF. CDR3 sequence (DNA): TGTGCCAGCAGTGTAACCCTCGACAGGGAGGCTTTCTTT.

CDR3 DNA sequence: TGTGCCAGCGAAGACGGCGGGGGGGGAGAGACCCAGTACTTC. Translated, it gives CASEDGGGGETQYF. The V and J genes are TRBV7-2 and TRBJ2-5; 9 bases map to TRBD2. Trimming took 8 bases from V and 4 from J; bases not matched to a gene: 8. The CDR3 loop spans 14 amino acids. Germline CDR1 SGHTA, CDR2 FQGNSA.